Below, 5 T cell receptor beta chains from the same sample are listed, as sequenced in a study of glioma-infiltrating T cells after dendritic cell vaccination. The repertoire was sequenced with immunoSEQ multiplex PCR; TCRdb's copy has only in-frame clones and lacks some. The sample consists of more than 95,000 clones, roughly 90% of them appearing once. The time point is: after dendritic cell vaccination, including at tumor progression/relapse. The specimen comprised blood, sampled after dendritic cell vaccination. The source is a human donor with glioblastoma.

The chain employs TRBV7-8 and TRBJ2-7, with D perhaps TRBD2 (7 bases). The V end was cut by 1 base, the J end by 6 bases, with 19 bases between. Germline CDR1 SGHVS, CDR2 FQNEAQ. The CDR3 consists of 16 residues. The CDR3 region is CASSLEAGGPGPEQYF. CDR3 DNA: TGTGCCAGCAGCTTAGAGGCCGGGGGGCCGGGTCCCGAGCAGTACTTC.

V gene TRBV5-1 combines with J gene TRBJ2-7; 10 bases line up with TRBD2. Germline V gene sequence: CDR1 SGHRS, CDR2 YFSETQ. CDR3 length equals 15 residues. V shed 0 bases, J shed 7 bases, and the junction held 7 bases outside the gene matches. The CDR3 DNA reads TGCGCCAGCAGCTTGGACGCTAGCGGGAGCGGTGAGCAGTACTTC. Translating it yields CASSLDASGSGEQYF.

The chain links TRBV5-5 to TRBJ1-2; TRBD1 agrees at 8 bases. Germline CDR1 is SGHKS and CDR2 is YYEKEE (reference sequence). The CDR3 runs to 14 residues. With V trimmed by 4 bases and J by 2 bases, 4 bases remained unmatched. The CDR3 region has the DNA TGTGCCAGCAGCCCCTGGACAGGGAACTATGGCTACACCTTC. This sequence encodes CASSPWTGNYGYTF.

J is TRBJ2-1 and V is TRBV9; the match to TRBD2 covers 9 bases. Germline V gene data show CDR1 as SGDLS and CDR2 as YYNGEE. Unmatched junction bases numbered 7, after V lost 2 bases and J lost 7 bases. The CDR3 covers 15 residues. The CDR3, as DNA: TGTGCCAGCAGCGTGTTTAGCGGGAGTGGGAATGAGCAGTTCTTC. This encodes CASSVFSGSGNEQFF. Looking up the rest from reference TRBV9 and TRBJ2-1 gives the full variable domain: DSGVTQTPKHLITATGQRVTLRCSPRSGDLSVYWYQQSLDQGLQFLIQYYNGEERAKGNILERFSAQQFPDLHSELNLSSLELGDSALYFCASSVFSGSGNEQFFGPGTRLTVL.

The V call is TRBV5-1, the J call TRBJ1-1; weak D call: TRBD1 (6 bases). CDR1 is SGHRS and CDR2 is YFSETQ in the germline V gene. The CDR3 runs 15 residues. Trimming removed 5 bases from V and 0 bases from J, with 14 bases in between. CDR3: CASRSGVWVNTEAFF. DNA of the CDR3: TGCGCCAGCAGATCAGGGGTCTGGGTGAACACTGAAGCTTTCTTT.